The 32 T cell receptor beta chains given below trace back to one sample, sequenced in a study of T cells in Graves' hyperthyroidism and ophthalmopathy. The TCR beta CDR3 regions underwent amplification using RNA transcripts as the source. Researchers ran a first-round RT-PCR on the TCR CDR3 using the HTBI primer set. In TCRdb, the multiplex PCR reads were re-called with MiXCR into one record per CDR3 protein. The repertoire includes some 800,000 distinct CDR3 sequences, over 35% of them detected once, and about 9% sits in the top ten. The sample consisted of blood. These receptors were taken from a man younger than 35 with Graves' hyperthyroidism.

As regards this clonotype: A much larger clone differs by one base, so this may be a read error. V gene TRBV7-2 combines with J gene TRBJ1-1; D not resolved. Germline V gives CDR1 SGHTA, CDR2 FQGNSA. CDR3 length: 15 residues. The CDR3 protein is CASSPRGRGNTEASF. In DNA form, the CDR3 reads TGTGCCAGCAGCCCCCGTGGGCGCGGGAACACTGAAGCTTCCTTT. Using reference TRBV7-2 and TRBJ1-1 for the parts outside the CDR3, the full variable domain is GAGVSQSPSNKVTEKGKDVELRCDPISGHTALYWYRQSLGQGLEFLIYFQGNSAPDKSGLPSDRFSAERTGGSVSTLTIQRTQQEDSAVYLCASSPRGRGNTEASFGQGTRLTVV.

The chain joins TRBV20-1 to TRBJ2-7; 8 nucleotides match TRBD2. V lost 4 bases and J lost 0; bases outside the gene matches: 8. This CDR3 is 15 amino acids long. Germline V CDR1 and CDR2: DFQATT, SNEGSKA (reference sequence). The CDR3 DNA reads TGCAGTGCTAAAGATCGGGGGGGAACCTCCTACGAGCAGTACTTC. Translated, it gives CSAKDRGGTSYEQYF.

This clonotype was seen many times. The genes are TRBV9 and TRBJ2-7; perhaps TRBD2 as D (5 bases). The CDR3 length is 14 residues. CDR1 SGDLS and CDR2 YYNGEE come from the germline V gene. Trimming removed 3 bases from V and 2 bases from J, with 12 bases in between. CDR3: CASSGLDGTYEQYF. CDR3 DNA sequence: TGTGCCAGCAGCGGTCTCGACGGGACCTACGAGCAGTACTTC.

This chain connects TRBV19 to TRBJ2-2, with 10 nucleotides matching TRBD2. The germline V gene has CDR1 LNHDA and CDR2 SQIVND (reference sequence). J was trimmed by 1 base and V by 3 bases; bases with no gene match: 8. The CDR3 runs 18 residues. DNA for the CDR3: TGTGCCAGTAGTATGGGTCGGGCTAGCGGGAGGAACACCGGGGAGCTGTTTTTT. Its translation is CASSMGRASGRNTGELFF.

The V call is TRBV15, the J call TRBJ1-6, with 8 bases aligning to TRBD1. Germline lookup yields CDR1 LNHNV and CDR2 YYDKDF (reference sequence). The CDR3 has 17 residues. V lost 3 bases, J lost 9 bases, and 13 bases stayed unmatched. As DNA, the CDR3 is TGTGCCACCAGCAGCTCCGGACAGGGTGGTAATTCTTCACCCCTCCACTTT. Translated, it gives CATSSSGQGGNSSPLHF.

The chain recombines TRBV9 with TRBJ1-1, with 7 bases identical to TRBD1. The CDR3 totals 18 residues. V trimming: 6 bases; J trimming: 3 bases; junction bases outside the gene matches: 20. In germline, CDR1 is SGDLS, CDR2 YYNGEE. The CDR3 coding sequence is TGTGCCAGCACTCGGGGTCCGCGACAGGGTGAGGGGGACACTGAAGCTTTCTTT. Amino acids: CASTRGPRQGEGDTEAFF.

This clonotype showed up many times. The V gene is TRBV10-3, the J gene TRBJ2-7; D may be TRBD2 (5 bases). The CDR3 contains 15 residues. Germline assignment: CDR1 ENHRY and CDR2 SYGVKD. With 4 bases removed from V and 6 bases from J, the gap between germline ends came to 19 bases. The CDR3 is CAISGVEATSGEQYF. The CDR3 DNA reads as TGTGCCATCAGTGGGGTTGAGGCGACGAGCGGCGAGCAGTACTTC.

Notes on this clonotype: The junction and the germline gene differ at one end; a read error may be behind it. The chain combines TRBV5-1 with TRBJ2-6; TRBD1 is a possible D gene (6 bases). The CDR3 is 16 residues long. Per the germline V gene, CDR1 is SGHRS and CDR2 is YFSETQ. The chain's CDR3 is CASSRNTGSGANALTF. CDR3 in DNA: TGCGCCAGCAGCCGGAACACAGGGTCTGGGGCCAACGCCCTGACTTTC.

The chain joins TRBV5-1 to TRBJ2-7; 7 bases match TRBD1. Per the germline V gene, CDR1 is SGHRS and CDR2 is YFSETQ. Trimming removed 1 base from V and 3 bases from J; junction bases left unmatched: 4. This CDR3 has 14 residues. The CDR3 sequence is CASSLRDSYYEQYF. The CDR3 DNA sequence: TGCGCCAGCAGCTTGCGGGACAGCTACTACGAGCAGTACTTC.

The rearrangement uses TRBV13 and TRBJ2-7; TRBD1 is a possible D gene (6 bases). The CDR3 runs 15 residues. V lost 2 bases, J lost 0 bases, and 11 bases lay in between. Germline V CDR1 and CDR2: PRHDT, FYEKMQ (reference sequence). CDR3 amino acids: CASSLYRDNSYEQYF. In DNA, the CDR3 is TGTGCCAGCAGCTTATACCGGGACAACTCCTACGAGCAGTACTTC.

This clonotype was picked up one time. This sequence joins TRBV14 and TRBJ2-2; D gene unclear. The CDR3 length is 15 residues. Trimming removed 6 bases from V and 0 bases from J, with 11 bases in between. Germline V gene sequence: CDR1 SGHDN, CDR2 FVKESK. The CDR3 protein is CASSFLGPNTGELFF. The CDR3, as DNA: TGTGCCAGCAGTTTTTTAGGGCCGAACACCGGGGAGCTGTTTTTT. Full variable domain (rest looked up from reference TRBV14 and TRBJ2-2): EAGVTQFPSHSVIEKGQTVTLRCDPISGHDNLYWYRRVMGKEIKFLLHFVKESKQDESGMPNNRFLAERTGGTYSTLKVQPAELEDSGVYFCASSFLGPNTGELFFGEGSRLTVL.

This clonotype was recorded many times. The chain is built from TRBV15 and TRBJ2-5; 7 nucleotides match TRBD2. Unmatched junction bases numbered 5, after V lost 0 bases and J lost 1 base. This CDR3 has 16 residues. Germline V gene data show CDR1 as LNHNV and CDR2 as YYDKDF (reference sequence). CDR3 in amino acids: CATSRERGGAQETQYF. CDR3 nucleotides: TGTGCCACCAGCAGAGAACGGGGAGGGGCCCAAGAGACCCAGTACTTC.

This rearrangement joins TRBV7-3 to TRBJ2-2; 9 bases align to TRBD1. The trim removed 2 bases at V and 4 bases at J, leaving 11 bases unmatched. CDR1 and CDR2 from the germline V gene are SGHTA and FQGTGA. The CDR3 is 18 amino acids. The CDR3 here is CASSLVAGTGSATGELFF. CDR3 nucleotides: TGTGCCAGCAGCTTAGTTGCCGGGACAGGGTCAGCCACCGGGGAGCTGTTTTTT. Drawing the rest from reference TRBV7-3 and TRBJ2-2, the complete variable domain is GAGVSQTPSNKVTEKGKYVELRCDPISGHTALYWYRQSLGQGPEFLIYFQGTGAADDSGLPNDRFFAVRPEGSVSTLKIQRTERGDSAVYLCASSLVAGTGSATGELFFGEGSRLTVL.

Many counts were recorded for this clonotype. The chain carries TRBV15 and TRBJ1-2; D gene uncertain. The V end lost 0 bases, the J end lost 4 bases, and 18 bases lay between the germline ends. The germline V gene encodes CDR1 LNHNV and CDR2 YYDKDF (reference sequence). The CDR3 sequence is 17 residues long. The CDR3 DNA reads TGTGCCACCAGCAGAGACGCCCCGGTTTCAGCCCCCTATGGCTACACCTTC. Translating gives CATSRDAPVSAPYGYTF.

This clonotype was detected ten times or more. The CDR3: CASSSDGGPEAFF. CDR3 in DNA: TGTGCCAGCAGCTCCGACGGGGGACCTGAAGCTTTCTTT. This rearrangement joins TRBV7-9 to TRBJ1-1; the D gene is possibly TRBD1 (5 bases). V dropped 4 bases and J dropped 6 bases, with 12 bases sitting between them. Germline CDR1 reads SEHNR; CDR2 reads FQNEAQ (reference sequence). The CDR3 has 13 residues.

The chain has TRBV29-1 and TRBJ1-1; TRBD1 matches 7 bases. The V segment lost 8 bases and the J segment 6 bases; nucleotides outside the gene matches: 12. Looked up from germline, CDR1 is SQVTM and CDR2 is ANQGSEA. The CDR3 has 13 amino acids. CDR3: CSPPDRTRAEAFF. In DNA form, the CDR3 reads TGCAGCCCGCCGGACAGGACTAGAGCTGAAGCTTTCTTT.

This clonotype turned up a few times. The chain has TRBV12-3 or TRBV12-4 and TRBJ2-5; D unresolved. The V and J ends lost 5 bases and 7 bases respectively, with 14 bases between them. The CDR3 covers 13 residues. CDR3 nucleotides: TGTGCCAGCAGTGCGCTCGGGTCCGGGACCCAGTACTTC. It yields the protein CASSALGSGTQYF.

In this sample, this clonotype turned up many times. This chain uses TRBV7-2 with TRBJ2-5; a weak D match, TRBD1 (6 bases). V shed 3 bases and J shed 2 bases, with 10 bases lying between them. CDR1 and CDR2 (germline): SGHTA, FQGNSA. The CDR3 is 14 amino acids. The CDR3 DNA follows: TGTGCCAGCAGCTTTACGACAGGACAAGAGACCCAGTACTTC. Residues: CASSFTTGQETQYF.

This clonotype has only a few counts. This rearrangement joins TRBV19 to TRBJ1-1; no clear D gene. This CDR3 comprises 10 residues. Trimming cost V 6 bases and J 11 bases, with 10 bases left between them. In germline, CDR1 is LNHDA, CDR2 SQIVND (reference sequence). The CDR3 sequence: CASSSSWAFF. CDR3 DNA sequence: TGTGCCAGTAGCAGCTCCTGGGCTTTCTTT. The full variable domain, in which reference TRBV19 and TRBJ1-1 provide the parts outside the CDR3, is DGGITQSPKYLFRKEGQNVTLSCEQNLNHDAMYWYRQDPGQGLRLIYYSQIVNDFQKGDIAEGYSVSREKKESFPLTVTSAQKNPTAFYLCASSSSWAFFGQGTRLTVV.

The chain combines TRBV7-9 with TRBJ2-7; D may be TRBD2 (6 bases). The CDR3 covers 14 residues. Germline V gives CDR1 SEHNR, CDR2 FQNEAQ (reference sequence). The V end was cut by 6 bases, the J end by 5 bases, with 17 bases between. CDR3 nucleotides: TGTGCCAGCAGTTCCTGGCGGGACGGGCACGAGCAGTACTTC. Protein sequence: CASSSWRDGHEQYF.

Turning to this clonotype: A read error may produce the germline difference seen at one junction end. J is TRBJ2-6 and V is TRBV19; 8 bases are shared with TRBD1. The CDR3 covers 16 residues. The germline CDR1 and CDR2 sequences are LNHDA and SQIVND (reference sequence). This CDR3 reads CASSYRGSSVANVLTF. CDR3 nucleotides: TGTGCCAGTAGCTACAGGGGGTCCTCTGTGGCCAACGTCCTGACTTTC.

V and J are TRBV20-1 and TRBJ2-7, with 11 nucleotides matching TRBD2. V shed 0 bases and J 4 bases; nucleotides not matched to a gene: 5. CDR3 size: 15 residues. Germline loops: CDR1 DFQATT, CDR2 SNEGSKA (reference sequence). CDR3 amino acids: CSARDRLAGGYEQYF. DNA of the CDR3: TGCAGTGCTAGAGATAGGCTAGCGGGAGGATACGAGCAGTACTTC.

This chain links TRBV12-3 or TRBV12-4 with TRBJ2-3; D is unclear. This CDR3 has 12 amino acids. The V end was cut by 2 bases, the J end by 6 bases, with 6 bases between. Here the CDR3 reads CASSLLGDTQYF. CDR3 bases: TGTGCCAGCAGTTTACTCGGGGATACGCAGTATTTT.

The V call is TRBV5-6, the J call TRBJ2-7; maybe TRBD2 (6 bases). Germline V gene lookup returns CDR1 SGHDT and CDR2 YYEEEE. This CDR3 contains 14 residues. V lost 4 bases to trimming and J lost 7 bases, with 18 bases between them. CDR3 sequence: CASSPGDGPPEQYF. DNA for the CDR3: TGTGCCAGCAGCCCGGGGGACGGCCCGCCTGAGCAGTACTTC.

This chain joins TRBV10-3 and TRBJ2-7; 11 positions match TRBD1. The germline V gene encodes CDR1 ENHRY and CDR2 SYGVKD. This CDR3 has 15 amino acids. J lost 1 base, V lost 6 bases, and 5 bases had no gene match. As DNA, the CDR3 is TGTGCCATCAGAGGGACAGGGGGGCAATCCTACGAGCAGTACTTC. This sequence encodes CAIRGTGGQSYEQYF.

This chain uses TRBV5-5 with TRBJ2-2, with a possible D match to TRBD2 (5 bases). Trimming removed 1 base at V and 4 bases at J, with 11 bases between. CDR1 is SGHKS, CDR2 YYEKEE, per germline (reference sequence). The CDR3 runs 15 residues. The CDR3 DNA reads as TGTGCCAGCAGCTTGCCTCCCGGGGTCACCGGGGAGCTGTTTTTT. Protein sequence: CASSLPPGVTGELFF.

The DNA for the CDR3 is TGTGCCAGCGGTAGAGGGACAGGGGGCGAAAAACTGTTTTTT. Its protein is CASGRGTGGEKLFF. The chain combines TRBV13 with TRBJ1-4; the match to TRBD1 covers 12 bases. V trimming: 8 bases; J trimming: 8 bases; junction bases outside the gene matches: 6. The CDR3 sequence is 14 residues long. CDR1 is PRHDT and CDR2 is FYEKMQ in the germline V gene (reference sequence).

A note on this clonotype: At one end, the junction sequence differs from germline, possibly due to a read error. The chain uses TRBV29-1 and TRBJ2-2; a possible D gene is TRBD2 (5 bases). The germline gives CDR1 SQVTM, CDR2 ANQGSEA. The CDR3 spans 13 residues. The CDR3 sequence: CAWRPANTGELFF. The CDR3 bases are TGTGCCTGGAGGCCAGCTAACACCGGGGAGCTGTTTTTT.

The chain has TRBV5-4 and TRBJ2-5; D may be TRBD1 or TRBD2 (5 bases each). This CDR3 is 15 amino acids long. Germline values: CDR1 SGHNT, CDR2 YYREEE (reference sequence). The V gene lost 4 bases and the J gene lost 4 bases, with 17 bases spanning the gap. The CDR3, as DNA: TGTGCCAGCAGCCAAGAGGTTGAGAGGGGAGAGACCCAGTACTTC. This encodes CASSQEVERGETQYF.

This clonotype was detected ten times or more. The chain couples TRBV5-6 to TRBJ1-5; no clear D. The CDR3 has 12 amino acids. The germline V gene encodes CDR1 SGHDT and CDR2 YYEEEE. V was pared by 2 bases and J by 7 bases, with 7 bases between. Here the CDR3 reads CASSLGRQPQHF. For the CDR3, the DNA is TGTGCCAGCAGCTTAGGTCGACAGCCCCAGCATTTT.

The CDR3 bases are TGTGCCAGCACACCTCAGGGACTGGATACGCAGTATTTT. Residues: CASTPQGLDTQYF. The V gene is TRBV6-5, the J gene TRBJ2-3; D is possibly TRBD2 (6 bases). The CDR3 runs 13 residues. Germline values: CDR1 MNHEY, CDR2 SVGAGI. V dropped 7 bases and J dropped 6 bases, with 14 bases sitting between them.

This clonotype was observed many times. J is TRBJ2-5 and V is TRBV2; 8 bases map to TRBD2. The CDR3 is made up of 15 amino acids. Trimming took 5 bases from V and 2 from J; bases not matched to a gene: 7. Germline V CDR1 and CDR2: SNHLY, FYNNEI. The CDR3 DNA follows: TGTGCCAGCAGTACTACGACTAGCGTACAAGAGACCCAGTACTTC. It translates to CASSTTTSVQETQYF.